A single sample gave rise to the 31 T cell receptor beta chains below, sequenced in a study of early T cells in non-severe SARS-CoV-2 infection. TCRdb re-called the 5' RACE reads through MiXCR, storing one row per CDR3 protein. The sample carries roughly 81,000 distinct CDR3 sequences, over 5% recorded once. Sequencing used whole blood. These receptors were obtained from an adult who was a healthcare worker with PCR-confirmed SARS-CoV-2 infection or an uninfected control (not recorded which).

The rearrangement links TRBV11-2 to TRBJ2-4; D remains ambiguous. Germline CDR1 SGHAT, CDR2 FQNNGV. This CDR3 contains 16 residues. The germline V and J ends were trimmed by 0 bases and 7 bases, with 16 bases remaining between them. The CDR3 loop reads CASSLEPGPTRNIQYF. CDR3 DNA: TGTGCCAGCAGCTTAGAACCGGGCCCCACGAGGAACATTCAGTACTTC. Full variable domain (rest looked up from reference TRBV11-2 and TRBJ2-4): EAGVAQSPRYKIIEKRQSVAFWCNPISGHATLYWYQQILGQGPKLLIQFQNNGVVDDSQLPKDRFSAERLKGVDSTLKIQPAKLEDSAVYLCASSLEPGPTRNIQYFGAGTRLSVL.

In its sample, this clonotype was seen a few times. The chain links TRBV28 to TRBJ2-2, with TRBD2 matching 9 bases. The CDR3 loop spans 16 amino acids. CDR1 and CDR2 from the germline V gene are MDHEN and SYDVKM. V gave up 5 bases and J gave up 3 bases; unmatched junction bases: 7. This CDR3 reads CASSLPVAGDTGELFF. DNA of the CDR3: TGTGCCAGCAGTCTGCCGGTAGCGGGGGACACCGGGGAGCTGTTTTTT.

At least ten counts were recorded for this clonotype. The chain couples TRBV29-1 to TRBJ1-1, with a tentative D call TRBD1 (6 bases). CDR1 is SQVTM, CDR2 ANQGSEA, per germline. V was trimmed by 0 bases and J by 0 bases, leaving 11 bases between them. CDR3 length: 15 amino acids. The CDR3 region is CSVEEQGLMNTEAFF. DNA of the CDR3: TGCAGCGTTGAAGAACAGGGTCTCATGAACACTGAAGCTTTCTTT.

The chain combines TRBV7-2 with TRBJ2-4, with unresolved D. Germline V CDR1 and CDR2: SGHTA, FQGNSA. The CDR3 is 16 amino acids. Deletions cut 3 bases from V and 1 base from J, with 13 bases between. In DNA form, the CDR3 reads TGTGCCAGCAGCTTGGGCAGCCATATCGCCAAAAACATTCAGTACTTC. The encoded protein is CASSLGSHIAKNIQYF.

The table lists this clonotype with many counts. The chain is built from TRBV6-5 and TRBJ1-1; D remains unclear. The germline gives CDR1 MNHEY, CDR2 SVGAGI. V lost 6 bases, J lost 0 bases, and 14 bases lay in between. The CDR3 is made up of 15 amino acids. As DNA, the CDR3 is TGTGCCAGCAGCCGACGGACGGGCATGAACACTGAAGCTTTCTTT. Encoded protein: CASSRRTGMNTEAFF.

This clonotype has at least ten counts. The CDR3 bases are TGTGCCAGCAGCTTAGGGGGCGGGAGCGATGAGCAGTTCTTC. Its protein product is CASSLGGGSDEQFF. J is TRBJ2-1 and V is TRBV7-8; 7 bases are shared with TRBD2. J lost 8 bases, V lost 1 base, and 5 bases had no gene match. This CDR3 comprises 14 residues. Germline V gives CDR1 SGHVS, CDR2 FQNEAQ. Based on the CDR3 plus reference TRBV7-8 and TRBJ2-1, the full variable domain is GAGVSQSPRYKVAKRGQDVALRCDPISGHVSLFWYQQALGQGPEFLTYFQNEAQLDKSGLPSDRFFAERPEGSVSTLKIQRTQQEDSAVYLCASSLGGGSDEQFFGPGTRLTVL.

This clonotype was found many times. The gene calls are TRBV28 and TRBJ1-2, with D possibly TRBD1 on 5 matching bases. CDR3 length: 15 residues. The germline gives CDR1 MDHEN, CDR2 SYDVKM. The V end was cut by 5 bases, the J end by 8 bases, with 21 bases between. This CDR3 is CASSLLPRIEGGYTF. DNA of the CDR3: TGTGCCAGCAGTCTACTCCCCCGGATAGAGGGGGGCTACACCTTC.

This clonotype was counted at least ten times. The V gene is TRBV5-1, the J gene TRBJ2-4; no reliable D call. CDR3 size: 14 residues. CDR1 and CDR2 (germline): SGHRS, YFSETQ. V lost 0 bases, J lost 1 base, and 5 bases lay in between. CDR3 in amino acids: CASSLEQAKNIQYF. DNA for the CDR3: TGCGCCAGCAGCTTGGAACAGGCCAAAAACATTCAGTACTTC.

This clonotype has a count of ten or more. This chain uses TRBV6-1 with TRBJ1-2; no reliable D call. V lost 5 bases and J lost 2, with 6 bases in between. The CDR3 length is 12 residues. Germline V lookup: CDR1 MNHNS, CDR2 SASEGT. CDR3 nucleotide sequence: TGTGCCAGCAGTCAAGAGAACTATGGCTACACCTTC. This codes for CASSQENYGYTF.

This clonotype was detected many times. The rearrangement uses TRBV28 and TRBJ2-4; D may correspond to TRBD1 or TRBD2 (5 bases each). Trimming stripped 3 bases from V and 3 bases from J, with 15 bases between. The CDR3 runs to 16 residues. Germline V CDR1 and CDR2: MDHEN, SYDVKM. The CDR3 reads CASSFEFRDGKNIQYF. In nucleotides, the CDR3 is TGTGCCAGCAGTTTTGAATTCAGGGACGGCAAAAACATTCAGTACTTC.

This clonotype has a handful of counts. The rearrangement links TRBV10-1 to TRBJ1-1; TRBD1 matches 7 bases. The V and J ends lost 1 base and 5 bases, in that order; junction bases with no gene match: 7. The CDR3 has 15 residues. Germline CDR1 reads WNHNN; CDR2 reads SYGVQD (reference sequence). The CDR3 region is CASSELNRGRTEAFF. CDR3 in DNA: TGCGCCAGCAGTGAGTTGAACAGGGGTAGGACTGAAGCTTTCTTT.

This clonotype was observed a handful of times. The chain joins TRBV20-1 to TRBJ1-2; D possibly corresponds to TRBD1 (6 bases). The CDR3 is 14 residues long. Germline V CDR1 and CDR2: DFQATT, SNEGSKA (reference sequence). Trimming stripped 3 bases from V and 3 bases from J, with 14 bases between. CDR3 nucleotide sequence: TGCAGTGCTAGGGAAGGACAGCCGTACTATGGCTACACCTTC. Translation gives CSAREGQPYYGYTF.

V is TRBV4-1 and J is TRBJ2-3, with a possible D match to TRBD2 (7 bases). The germline gives CDR1 MGHRA, CDR2 YSYEKL. The length of the CDR3 is 14 residues. V shed 4 bases and J shed 5 bases, with 13 bases lying between them. The CDR3 bases are TGCGCCAGCAGCCTTCGGGGGGCCGGAGATACGCAGTATTTT. It specifies CASSLRGAGDTQYF.

This clonotype was recorded at least ten times. J is TRBJ1-3 and V is TRBV18; possible D gene TRBD1, 5 bases. CDR3 length: 16 amino acids. V was pared by 1 base and J by 0 bases, with 10 bases between. Germline values: CDR1 KGHSH, CDR2 LQKENI. CDR3 sequence (DNA): TGTGCCAGCTCACCACGACAGAAGAGCTCTGGAAACACCATATATTTT. As protein: CASSPRQKSSGNTIYF.

Details on this clonotype: The junction shows a germline mismatch at one end, possibly a read error. The gene calls are TRBV10-3 and TRBJ2-7; possibly TRBD1 for D (5 bases). Germline lookup yields CDR1 ENHRY and CDR2 SYGVKD. The CDR3 extends over 14 amino acids. CDR3 nucleotides: TGTGTCATCAGTGAGGCAGGGATTGGGTACGAGCAGTACTTC. Its protein product is CVISEAGIGYEQYF.

This clonotype was counted ten times or more. This chain connects TRBV9 to TRBJ2-2; TRBD2 agrees at 7 bases. The germline V gene has CDR1 SGDLS and CDR2 YYNGEE. V lost 0 bases to trimming and J lost 3 bases; unmatched junction nucleotides: 8. The CDR3 extends over 17 amino acids. This CDR3 is CASSVGGSGSYTGELFF. CDR3 DNA: TGTGCCAGCAGCGTAGGGGGTAGCGGGTCCTACACCGGGGAGCTGTTTTTT.

This clonotype was picked up a small number of times. V usage is TRBV9 and J usage is TRBJ1-1; D gene uncertain. The CDR3 length is 14 residues. Between the trimmed V and J ends, which lost 2 bases and 1 base, there was a span of 9 bases. Germline lookup yields CDR1 SGDLS and CDR2 YYNGEE. In nucleotides, the CDR3 is TGTGCCAGCAGCGTCGGGGTATCGAACACTGAAGCTTTCTTT. This sequence encodes CASSVGVSNTEAFF.

This chain links TRBV6-1 with TRBJ1-4; D is perhaps TRBD1 (6 bases). The germline V gene has CDR1 MNHNS and CDR2 SASEGT. The CDR3 is 15 amino acids. Trimming pared 7 bases from V and 0 bases from J, leaving 12 bases between. The CDR3 protein is CASNGQSSTNEKLFF. The CDR3 coding sequence is TGTGCCAGCAATGGACAGTCCTCAACTAATGAAAAACTGTTTTTT.

Ten or more counts support this clonotype. Here the CDR3 DNA reads TGCAGTGCTAGTGCATCGTCTGGACATATGAACACTGAAGCTTTCTTT. Protein product: CSASASSGHMNTEAFF. The chain is built from TRBV20-1 and TRBJ1-1, with D perhaps matching TRBD1 (5 bases). Germline V gene lookup returns CDR1 DFQATT and CDR2 SNEGSKA (reference sequence). CDR3 length: 16 amino acids. V lost 3 bases and J lost 0, with 17 bases in between.

In this sample, this clonotype turned up many times. The chain carries TRBV7-8 and TRBJ2-7; no firm D call. The V end lost 5 bases, the J end lost 6 bases, and 11 bases lay between the germline ends. CDR3 length: 12 residues. Germline V gives CDR1 SGHVS, CDR2 FQNEAQ. CDR3 DNA sequence: TGTGCCAGCAGCCACCCCCCGGGCGAGCAGTACTTC. Its protein product is CASSHPPGEQYF. Together with reference TRBV7-8 and TRBJ2-7, the CDR3 gives the full variable domain: GAGVSQSPRYKVAKRGQDVALRCDPISGHVSLFWYQQALGQGPEFLTYFQNEAQLDKSGLPSDRFFAERPEGSVSTLKIQRTQQEDSAVYLCASSHPPGEQYFGPGTRLTVT.

This clonotype was counted between two and nine times. The genes are TRBV7-6 and TRBJ2-5; TRBD2 aligns across 12 bases. V was pared by 5 bases and J by 4 bases, with 8 bases of the junction left unmatched. The CDR3 has 16 residues. The V gene's germline CDR1 is SGHVS and CDR2 FNYEAQ. For the CDR3, the DNA is TGTGCCAGCAGCCCCACGACTAGCGGGGGACGAGAGACCCAGTACTTC. Protein product: CASSPTTSGGRETQYF. Full variable domain (outside the CDR3, taken from reference TRBV7-6 and TRBJ2-5): GAGVSQSPRYKVTKRGQDVALRCDPISGHVSLYWYRQALGQGPEFLTYFNYEAQQDKSGLPNDRFSAERPEGSISTLTIQRTEQRDSAMYRCASSPTTSGGRETQYFGPGTRLLVL.

This clonotype appeared a few times. A read error may account for a junction end that differs from germline. This chain links TRBV4-3 with TRBJ1-1; D is unresolved. The CDR3 covers 15 residues. Germline V lookup: CDR1 LGHNA, CDR2 YSLEER. The CDR3 nucleotides read TGCGCCAGCAGCCAAGAGCTAACGCCGTATACAAACAACCAGTTT. Translating gives CASSQELTPYTNNQF.

The sample holds a few counts of this clonotype. V and J are TRBV28 and TRBJ1-2; 7 nucleotides align to TRBD1. Germline-derived CDR1 and CDR2 are MDHEN and SYDVKM. The CDR3 has 15 amino acids. V was pared by 5 bases and J by 5 bases, with 11 bases of the junction left unmatched. CDR3 loop: CASSTLAGTDYGYTF. CDR3 DNA: TGTGCCAGCAGTACCCTCGCCGGGACAGATTATGGCTACACCTTC.

In its sample, this clonotype is medium-sized. The chain employs TRBV5-1 and TRBJ2-1; 8 nucleotides line up with TRBD1. The germline V gene has CDR1 SGHRS and CDR2 YFSETQ. This CDR3 comprises 16 residues. V shed 0 bases and J 5 bases; nucleotides not matched to a gene: 7. The CDR3, as DNA: TGCGCCAGCAGCTTGGCTTGGGACAGGCGTAACAATGAGCAGTTCTTC. The encoded protein is CASSLAWDRRNNEQFF. The full variable domain, rest sourced from reference TRBV5-1 and TRBJ2-1, is KAGVTQTPRYLIKTRGQQVTLSCSPISGHRSVSWYQQTPGQGLQFLFEYFSETQRNKGNFPGRFSGRQFSNSRSEMNVSTLELGDSALYLCASSLAWDRRNNEQFFGPGTRLTVL.

Ten or more counts support this clonotype. V and J are TRBV5-1 and TRBJ2-1, with D possibly matching TRBD2 (6 bases). V dropped 3 bases and J dropped 12 bases, with 16 bases sitting between them. Germline V gene lookup returns CDR1 SGHRS and CDR2 YFSETQ. The CDR3 extends over 13 amino acids. In DNA form, the CDR3 reads TGCGCCAGCAGCTCGGGACTGCAGGGTCGGCAGTTCTTC. This encodes CASSSGLQGRQFF.

This clonotype was picked up many times. This sequence joins TRBV30 and TRBJ1-2, with 10 bases matching TRBD1. V dropped 2 bases and J dropped 4; count of bases not matched to a gene: 7. CDR3 size: 15 residues. Per the germline V gene, CDR1 is GTSNPN and CDR2 is SVGIG (reference sequence). The CDR3: CAWSTGTGAGYGYTF. DNA of the CDR3: TGTGCCTGGAGTACAGGGACAGGGGCTGGCTATGGCTACACCTTC.

This clonotype was counted at least ten times. The chain has TRBV7-8 and TRBJ2-6; 12 bases align to TRBD2. This CDR3 comprises 19 residues. Germline CDR1 SGHVS, CDR2 FQNEAQ. Unmatched junction bases numbered 8, after V lost 5 bases and J lost 0 bases. The CDR3 coding sequence is TGTGCCAGCAGCCTCCGGACTAGCGGGGAAATCTCTGGGGCCAACGTCCTGACTTTC. Its protein is CASSLRTSGEISGANVLTF.

This clonotype was observed many times. This chain links TRBV6-6 with TRBJ1-6; D remains unclear. CDR3 length: 15 amino acids. Per the germline V gene, CDR1 is MNHNY and CDR2 is SVGAGI (reference sequence). Trimming took 2 bases from V and 7 from J, leaving 12 bases between them. CDR3: CASSYDRQRNSPLHF. The CDR3 nucleotides read TGTGCCAGCAGTTACGACCGGCAGAGGAATTCACCCCTCCACTTT.

This clonotype showed up many times. The chain employs TRBV6-5 and TRBJ1-3; no definite D call. This CDR3 is built from 13 residues. The V and J ends lost 7 bases and 0 bases respectively, with 7 bases between them. In germline, CDR1 is MNHEY, CDR2 SVGAGI. DNA of the CDR3: TGTGCCAGCAAGGAGTACTCTGGAAACACCATATATTTT. Its protein is CASKEYSGNTIYF.

In its sample, this clonotype was seen a few times. The chain joins TRBV9 to TRBJ2-3; 7 nucleotides match TRBD1. The CDR3 has 13 residues. Germline lookup yields CDR1 SGDLS and CDR2 YYNGEE. V dropped 4 bases and J dropped 2; count of bases not matched to a gene: 1. CDR3 amino acids: CASSTGVTDTQYF. The CDR3 DNA reads TGTGCCAGCAGCACAGGGGTCACAGATACGCAGTATTTT.

In this sample, this clonotype turned up a few times. This chain connects TRBV20-1 to TRBJ2-3; the match to TRBD2 covers 11 bases. The CDR3 covers 16 residues. V lost 6 bases and J lost 4; bases outside the gene matches: 12. The germline CDR1 and CDR2 sequences are DFQATT and SNEGSKA (reference sequence). CDR3 sequence reads: CSATLLLAGVADTQYF. In DNA form, the CDR3 reads TGCAGTGCGACTTTACTACTAGCGGGAGTTGCAGATACGCAGTATTTT.